Sequencing of this T cell receptor (beta chain) was carried out in a study of shared clonotypes between healthy human individuals. Study in general: The study enrolled two women and a few men aged 18 to 49.

Genomic DNA of every subset was divided equally among multiple immunoSEQ plates. Sequencing was performed with immunoSEQ multiplex PCR; in TCRdb, only in-frame clones are kept and a portion is missing. The data hold some 1.5 million clones, with approximately 98% observed a single time. With respect to this clone: What it recognizes is unknown.

The study's findings and limits: The researchers took only blood, and tissue repertoires probably look different.

Source material: naive CD4+ T cells sorted from blood. Subset in this sample: CD45RA+ positively selected. This clonotype was obtained from a man aged 25 to 40 in good health.

The CDR3 region has the DNA TGTGCCAGCAGCGTAGGTCGGGCCCACAATGAGCAGTTCTTC. Its translation is CASSVGRAHNEQFF. J is TRBJ2-1 and V is TRBV9; D ambiguous. Germline loops: CDR1 SGDLS, CDR2 YYNGEE. The CDR3 has 14 amino acids. The V gene lost 0 bases and the J gene lost 5 bases, with 9 bases spanning the gap.